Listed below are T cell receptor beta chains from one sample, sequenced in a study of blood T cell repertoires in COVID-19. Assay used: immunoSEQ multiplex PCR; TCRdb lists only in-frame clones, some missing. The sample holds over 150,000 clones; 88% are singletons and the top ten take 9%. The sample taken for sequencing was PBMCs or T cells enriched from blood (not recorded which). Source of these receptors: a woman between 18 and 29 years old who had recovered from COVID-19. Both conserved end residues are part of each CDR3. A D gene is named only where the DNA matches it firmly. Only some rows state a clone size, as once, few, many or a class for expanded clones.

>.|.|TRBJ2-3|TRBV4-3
CASSQDRSGMVTDTQYF
TGCGCCAGCAGCCAAGATCGGTCGGGGATGGTCACAGATACGCAGTATTTT
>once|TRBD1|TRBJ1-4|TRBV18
CASSPGQGATNEKLFF
TGTGCCAGCTCGCCCGGACAGGGGGCAACTAATGAAAAACTGTTTTTT
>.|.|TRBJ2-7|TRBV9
CASTPTPGSYEQYF
TGTGCCAGCACTCCCACCCCGGGTTCCTACGAGCAGTACTTC
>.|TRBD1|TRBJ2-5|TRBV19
CASSRDRDLETQYF
TGTGCCAGTAGTAGAGACAGGGATTTGGAGACCCAGTACTTC
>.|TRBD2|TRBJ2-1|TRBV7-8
CASSLSGGTNEQFF
TGTGCCAGCAGCTTATCGGGAGGGACCAATGAGCAGTTCTTC
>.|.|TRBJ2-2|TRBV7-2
CASSLGAGVINTGELFF
TGTGCCAGCAGCTTAGGGGCAGGGGTCATCAACACCGGGGAGCTGTTTTTT
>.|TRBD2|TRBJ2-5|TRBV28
CASSSPGLAGSTQETQYF
TGTGCCAGCAGTTCCCCGGGACTAGCGGGGTCCACACAAGAGACCCAGTACTTC
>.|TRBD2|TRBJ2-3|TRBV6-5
CASNPPGGQLDTQYF
TGTGCCAGCAACCCCCCGGGGGGGCAGTTAGATACGCAGTATTTT
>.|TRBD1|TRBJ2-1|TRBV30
CAWSASRDRHNEQFF
TGTGCCTGGAGCGCAAGCCGGGACAGGCACAATGAGCAGTTCTTC
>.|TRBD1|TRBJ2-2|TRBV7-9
CASSHHEGANTGELFF
TGTGCCAGCAGCCATCATGAGGGGGCTAACACCGGGGAGCTGTTTTTT
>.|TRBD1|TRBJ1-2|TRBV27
CASSSGTGSLGGYTF
TGTGCCAGCAGTTCCGGGACAGGATCTTTGGGGGGCTACACCTTC
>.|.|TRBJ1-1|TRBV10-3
CAIRPGGGNTEAFF
TGTGCCATACGACCGGGGGGGGGAAACACTGAAGCTTTCTTT
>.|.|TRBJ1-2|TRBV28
CASRSGRDFYGYTF
TGTGCCAGCAGGTCTGGCAGGGATTTCTATGGCTACACCTTC
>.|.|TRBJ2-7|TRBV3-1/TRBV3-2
CASSQAQSGPYEQYF
TGTGCCAGCAGCCAAGCCCAGAGCGGGCCCTACGAGCAGTACTTC
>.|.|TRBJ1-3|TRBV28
CASSTRRGSSGNTIYF
TGTGCCAGCAGCACCCGTAGGGGTAGCTCTGGAAACACCATATATTTT
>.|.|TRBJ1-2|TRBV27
CASSSATGGYTF
TGTGCCAGCAGCTCTGCAACGGGAGGCTACACCTTC
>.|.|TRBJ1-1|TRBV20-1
CSASQGLVREAFF
TGCAGTGCTAGTCAGGGTTTGGTCCGTGAAGCTTTCTTT
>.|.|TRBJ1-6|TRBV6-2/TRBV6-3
CASSYAGGTLHF
TGTGCCAGCAGTTACGCGGGGGGGACCCTCCACTTT
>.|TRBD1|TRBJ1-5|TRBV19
CASGGQANNQPQHF
TGTGCCAGTGGGGGACAGGCTAATAATCAGCCCCAGCATTTT
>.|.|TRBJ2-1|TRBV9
CASSVESSTLHEQFF
TGTGCCAGCAGCGTAGAGTCTAGCACGTTGCATGAGCAGTTCTTC
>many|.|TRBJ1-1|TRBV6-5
CASYNQNTEAFF
TGTGCCAGTTACAATCAGAACACTGAAGCTTTCTTT
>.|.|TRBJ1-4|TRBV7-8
CASSETGSTNEKLFF
TGTGCCAGCAGCGAAACAGGGTCAACTAATGAAAAACTGTTTTTT
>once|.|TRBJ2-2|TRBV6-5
CASSSSGELFF
TGTGCCAGCAGTTCTTCTGGGGAGCTGTTTTTT
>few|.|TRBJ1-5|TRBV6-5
CASSEMDQPQHF
TGTGCCAGCAGCGAGATGGATCAGCCCCAGCATTTT
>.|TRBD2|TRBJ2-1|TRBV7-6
CASSLISLAGGVEQFF
TGTGCCAGCAGCTTAATCTCTCTAGCGGGAGGGGTTGAGCAGTTCTTC
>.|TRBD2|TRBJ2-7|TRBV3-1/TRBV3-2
CASSQDPGGPYEQYF
TGTGCCAGCAGCCAAGACCCGGGGGGGCCCTACGAGCAGTACTTC
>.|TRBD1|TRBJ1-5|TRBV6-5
CASNLGQGNQPQHF
TGTGCCAGCAACCTGGGACAGGGCAATCAGCCCCAGCATTTT
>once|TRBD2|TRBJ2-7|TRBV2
CASSDAGLAGEQYF
TGTGCCAGCAGTGACGCGGGACTAGCGGGCGAGCAGTACTTC
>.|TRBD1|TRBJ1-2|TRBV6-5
CASRMTGTYGYTF
TGTGCCAGCAGAATGACAGGGACCTATGGCTACACCTTC
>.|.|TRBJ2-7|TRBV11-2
CASRAQAYGSLYEQYF
TGTGCCAGCAGGGCCCAGGCGTATGGTTCCCTTTACGAGCAGTACTTC
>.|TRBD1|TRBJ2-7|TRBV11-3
CASSLGGQGDEQYF
TGTGCCAGCAGCTTAGGGGGACAGGGCGACGAGCAGTACTTC
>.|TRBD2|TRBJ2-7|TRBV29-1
CSAGLAGGASYEQYF
TGCAGCGCAGGACTAGCGGGGGGCGCCTCCTACGAGCAGTACTTC
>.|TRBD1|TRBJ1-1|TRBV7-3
CASSLRDRGEAFF
TGTGCCAGCAGCTTACGGGACAGGGGTGAAGCTTTCTTT
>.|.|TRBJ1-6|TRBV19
CASSTLTGPNSPLHF
TGTGCCAGTAGTACCTTGACAGGTCCTAATTCACCCCTCCACTTT
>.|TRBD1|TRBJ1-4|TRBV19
CASSTDRGNEKLFF
TGTGCCAGTAGTACAGACAGGGGGAATGAAAAACTGTTTTTT
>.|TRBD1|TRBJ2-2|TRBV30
CAWSGVGQKLPPNTGELFF
TGTGCCTGGAGTGGGGTGGGACAGAAACTCCCCCCGAACACCGGGGAGCTGTTTTTT
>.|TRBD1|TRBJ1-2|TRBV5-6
CASSTWDRPNYGYTF
TGTGCCAGCAGCACATGGGACAGACCCAACTATGGCTACACCTTC
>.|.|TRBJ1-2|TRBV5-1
CASSFTPNLDYGYTF
TGCGCCAGCAGCTTTACGCCGAACTTGGACTATGGCTACACCTTC
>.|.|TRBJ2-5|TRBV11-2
CASKASSVHLTQETQYF
TGTGCCAGCAAAGCTTCTTCCGTCCACCTCACCCAAGAGACCCAGTACTTC
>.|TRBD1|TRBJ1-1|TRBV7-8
CASSPDRQGARTEAFF
TGTGCCAGCAGCCCAGATCGACAGGGGGCTCGCACTGAAGCTTTCTTT
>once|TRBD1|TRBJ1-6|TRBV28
CASSLFYRDRVYSPLHF
TGTGCCAGCAGTTTATTTTACCGGGACAGGGTATATTCACCCCTCCACTTT
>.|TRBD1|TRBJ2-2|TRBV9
CASNERGPGTGELFF
TGTGCCAGCAACGAGAGGGGGCCCGGCACCGGGGAGCTGTTTTTT
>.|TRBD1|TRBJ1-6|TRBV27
CASRSTGGNSPLHF
TGTGCCAGCAGATCGACAGGGGGCAATTCACCCCTCCACTTT
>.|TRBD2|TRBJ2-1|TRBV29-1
CSGLSGSFYNEQFF
TGCAGCGGCCTTAGCGGGAGCTTCTACAATGAGCAGTTCTTC
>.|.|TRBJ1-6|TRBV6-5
CASSYAVTGSGSPLHF
TGTGCCAGCAGTTACGCGGTTACAGGGAGTGGCTCACCCCTCCACTTT
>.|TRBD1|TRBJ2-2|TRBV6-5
CASNTGTANTGELFF
TGTGCCAGCAACACCGGGACAGCGAACACCGGGGAGCTGTTTTTT
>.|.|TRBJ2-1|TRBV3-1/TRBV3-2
CASSQDQRAYNEQFF
TGTGCCAGCAGCCAAGACCAGCGGGCCTACAATGAGCAGTTCTTC
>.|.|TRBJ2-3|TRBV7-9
CASSPLVNTDTQYF
TGTGCCAGCAGCCCGCTAGTAAACACAGATACGCAGTATTTT
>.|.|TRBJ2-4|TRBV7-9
CASSFSSENIQYF
TGTGCCAGCAGCTTCAGCAGCGAAAACATTCAGTACTTC
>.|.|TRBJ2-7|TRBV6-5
CASSYWDGLSSYEQYF
TGTGCCAGCAGTTACTGGGACGGACTAAGCTCCTACGAGCAGTACTTC
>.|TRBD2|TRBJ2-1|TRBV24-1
CATSDLQNAGGPYEQFF
TGTGCCACCAGTGATTTGCAAAACGCGGGAGGGCCCTATGAGCAGTTCTTC
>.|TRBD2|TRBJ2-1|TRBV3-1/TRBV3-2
CASSQAGSGRVNEQFF
TGTGCCAGCAGCCAAGCTGGCAGCGGGAGAGTTAATGAGCAGTTCTTC
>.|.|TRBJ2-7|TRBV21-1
CASSKEAEFHEQYF
TGTGCCAGCAGCAAAGAGGCGGAGTTCCACGAGCAGTACTTC
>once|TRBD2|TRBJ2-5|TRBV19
CASSIGPSGGETQYF
TGTGCCAGTAGTATAGGGCCTAGCGGGGGAGAGACCCAGTACTTC
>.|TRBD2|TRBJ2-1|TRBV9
CASSVVGTSGIEQFF
TGTGCCAGCAGCGTAGTCGGGACTAGCGGGATTGAGCAGTTCTTC
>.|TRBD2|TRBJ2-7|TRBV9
CASSVGGGTYEQYF
TGTGCCAGCAGCGTAGGCGGGGGGACCTACGAGCAGTACTTC